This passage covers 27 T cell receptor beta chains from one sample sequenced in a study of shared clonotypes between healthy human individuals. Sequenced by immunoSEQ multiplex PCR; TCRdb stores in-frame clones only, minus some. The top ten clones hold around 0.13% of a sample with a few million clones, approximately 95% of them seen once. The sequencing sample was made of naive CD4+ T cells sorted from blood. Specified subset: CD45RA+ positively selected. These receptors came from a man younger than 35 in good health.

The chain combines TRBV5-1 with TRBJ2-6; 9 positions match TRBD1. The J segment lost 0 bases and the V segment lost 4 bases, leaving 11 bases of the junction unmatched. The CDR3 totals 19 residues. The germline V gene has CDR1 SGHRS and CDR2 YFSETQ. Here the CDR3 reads CASSLLQGAPYSGANVLTF. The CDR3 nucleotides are TGCGCCAGCAGCCTTCTACAGGGGGCCCCCTACTCTGGGGCCAACGTCCTGACTTTC.

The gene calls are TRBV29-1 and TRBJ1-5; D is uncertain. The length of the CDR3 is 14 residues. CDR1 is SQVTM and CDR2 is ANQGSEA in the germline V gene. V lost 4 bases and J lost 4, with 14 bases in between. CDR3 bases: TGCAGCGTTGCTCCAGGCGGTCCGAATCAGCCCCAGCATTTT. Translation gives CSVAPGGPNQPQHF.

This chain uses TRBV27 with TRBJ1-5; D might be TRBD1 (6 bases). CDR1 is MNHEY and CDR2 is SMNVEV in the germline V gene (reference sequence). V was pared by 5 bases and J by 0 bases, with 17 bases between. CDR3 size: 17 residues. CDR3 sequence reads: CASSPRVGGDSNQPQHF. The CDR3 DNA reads TGTGCCAGCAGTCCCCGGGTAGGGGGGGATAGCAATCAGCCCCAGCATTTT.

CDR3 sequence (DNA): TGCGCCAGCAGTCTCATGAACCCCGAACAGGGCCTTGGAACCTCGGCCTACGAGCAGTACTTC. Its translation: CASSLMNPEQGLGTSAYEQYF. V is TRBV4-1 and J is TRBJ2-7; a possible D gene is TRBD1 (6 bases). Germline loops: CDR1 MGHRA, CDR2 YSYEKL. Trimming pared 6 bases from V and 2 bases from J, leaving 35 bases between. The CDR3 sequence is 21 residues long.

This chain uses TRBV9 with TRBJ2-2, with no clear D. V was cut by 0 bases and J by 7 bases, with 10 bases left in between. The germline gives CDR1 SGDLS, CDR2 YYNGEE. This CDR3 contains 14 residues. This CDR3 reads CASSVGPTGGELFF. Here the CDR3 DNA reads TGTGCCAGCAGCGTAGGCCCGACGGGCGGGGAGCTGTTTTTT.

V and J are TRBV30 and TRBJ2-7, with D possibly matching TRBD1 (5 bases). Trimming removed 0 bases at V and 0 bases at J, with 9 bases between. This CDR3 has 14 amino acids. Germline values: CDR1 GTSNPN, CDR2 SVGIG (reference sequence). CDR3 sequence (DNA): TGTGCCTGGAGTGTGGGCAGGGCCTCCTACGAGCAGTACTTC. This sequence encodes CAWSVGRASYEQYF.

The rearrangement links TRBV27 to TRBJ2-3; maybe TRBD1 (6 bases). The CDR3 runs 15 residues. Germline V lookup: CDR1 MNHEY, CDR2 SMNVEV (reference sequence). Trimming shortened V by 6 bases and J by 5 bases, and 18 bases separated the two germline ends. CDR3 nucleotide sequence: TGTGCCAGCAGCGGACGATCTTGGGGGCAAGATACGCAGTATTTT. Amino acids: CASSGRSWGQDTQYF.

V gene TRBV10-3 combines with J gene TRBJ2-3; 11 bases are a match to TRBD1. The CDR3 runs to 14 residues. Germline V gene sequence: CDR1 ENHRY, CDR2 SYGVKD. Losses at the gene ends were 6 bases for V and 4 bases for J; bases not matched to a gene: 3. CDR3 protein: CAIRGQGGSDTQYF. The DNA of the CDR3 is TGTGCCATCAGGGGACAGGGGGGGTCAGATACGCAGTATTTT.

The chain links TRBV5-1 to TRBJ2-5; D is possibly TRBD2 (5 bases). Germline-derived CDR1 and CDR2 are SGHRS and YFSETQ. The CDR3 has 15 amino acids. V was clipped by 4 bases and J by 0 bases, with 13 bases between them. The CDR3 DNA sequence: TGCGCCAGCAGCCCCGTGACTAAGTACCAAGAGACCCAGTACTTC. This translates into CASSPVTKYQETQYF.

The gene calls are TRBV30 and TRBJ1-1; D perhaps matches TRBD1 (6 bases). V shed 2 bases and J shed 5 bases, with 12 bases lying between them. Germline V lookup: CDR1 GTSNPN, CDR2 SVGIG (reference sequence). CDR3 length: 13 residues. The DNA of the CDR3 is TGTGCCTGGAGTCGGGGGGCTTGGACTGAAGCTTTCTTT. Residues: CAWSRGAWTEAFF.

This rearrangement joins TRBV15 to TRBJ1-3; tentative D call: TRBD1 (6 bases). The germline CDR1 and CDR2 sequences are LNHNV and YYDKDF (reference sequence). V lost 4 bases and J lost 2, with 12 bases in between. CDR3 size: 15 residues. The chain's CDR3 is CATSTLEGAGNTIYF. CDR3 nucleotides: TGTGCCACCAGCACACTGGAGGGGGCTGGAAACACCATATATTTT.

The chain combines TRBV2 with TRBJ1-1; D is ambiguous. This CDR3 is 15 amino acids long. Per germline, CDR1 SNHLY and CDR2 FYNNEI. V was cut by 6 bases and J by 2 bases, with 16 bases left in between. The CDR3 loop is CASRKEEVSNTEAFF. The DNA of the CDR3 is TGTGCCAGCAGGAAAGAAGAAGTTTCCAACACTGAAGCTTTCTTT.

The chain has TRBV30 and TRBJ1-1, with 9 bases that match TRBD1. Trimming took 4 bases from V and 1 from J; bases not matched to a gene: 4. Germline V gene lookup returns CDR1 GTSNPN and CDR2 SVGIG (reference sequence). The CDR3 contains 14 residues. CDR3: CAWNRDRENTEAFF. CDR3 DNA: TGTGCCTGGAATCGGGACAGGGAGAACACTGAAGCTTTCTTT.

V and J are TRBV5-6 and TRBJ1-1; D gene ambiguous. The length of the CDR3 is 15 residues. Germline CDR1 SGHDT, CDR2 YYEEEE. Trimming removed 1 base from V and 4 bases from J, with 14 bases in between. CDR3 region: CASSLLERLGTEAFF. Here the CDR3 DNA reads TGTGCCAGCAGCTTGTTGGAACGCCTGGGCACTGAAGCTTTCTTT.

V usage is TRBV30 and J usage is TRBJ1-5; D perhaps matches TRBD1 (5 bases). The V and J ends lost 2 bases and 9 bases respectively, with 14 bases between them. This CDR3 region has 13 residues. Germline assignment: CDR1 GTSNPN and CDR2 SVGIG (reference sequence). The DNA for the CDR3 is TGTGCCTGGAGTCTCCAGGGTACGCGGCCCCAGCATTTT. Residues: CAWSLQGTRPQHF.

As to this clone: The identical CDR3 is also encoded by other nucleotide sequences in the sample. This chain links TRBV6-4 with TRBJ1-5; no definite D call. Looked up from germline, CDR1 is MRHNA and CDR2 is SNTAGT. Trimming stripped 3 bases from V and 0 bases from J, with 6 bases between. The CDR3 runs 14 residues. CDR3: CASSESFSNQPQHF. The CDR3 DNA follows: TGTGCCAGCAGTGAATCGTTTAGCAATCAGCCCCAGCATTTT.

CDR3 sequence (DNA): TGTGCCAGCACCGAACAGGGCGCTGTTCAACAGGAGACCCAGTACTTC. This sequence encodes CASTEQGAVQQETQYF. This chain joins TRBV2 and TRBJ2-5; D may be TRBD1 (6 bases). Per the germline V gene, CDR1 is SNHLY and CDR2 is FYNNEI. V was trimmed by 7 bases and J by 5 bases, leaving 23 bases between them. This CDR3 spans 16 amino acids.

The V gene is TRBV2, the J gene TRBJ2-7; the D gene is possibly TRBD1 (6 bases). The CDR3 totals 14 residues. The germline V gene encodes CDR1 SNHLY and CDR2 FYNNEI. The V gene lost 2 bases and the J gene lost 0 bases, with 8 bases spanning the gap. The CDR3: CASSEKGGSYEQYF. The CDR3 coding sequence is TGTGCCAGCAGTGAAAAAGGGGGCTCCTACGAGCAGTACTTC.

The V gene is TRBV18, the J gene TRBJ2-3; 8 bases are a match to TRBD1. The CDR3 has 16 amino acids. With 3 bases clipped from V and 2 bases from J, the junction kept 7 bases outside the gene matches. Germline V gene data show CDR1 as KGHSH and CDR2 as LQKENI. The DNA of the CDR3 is TGTGCCAGCTCACCCCCCAGGGGGCTCTACACAGATACGCAGTATTTT. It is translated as CASSPPRGLYTDTQYF.

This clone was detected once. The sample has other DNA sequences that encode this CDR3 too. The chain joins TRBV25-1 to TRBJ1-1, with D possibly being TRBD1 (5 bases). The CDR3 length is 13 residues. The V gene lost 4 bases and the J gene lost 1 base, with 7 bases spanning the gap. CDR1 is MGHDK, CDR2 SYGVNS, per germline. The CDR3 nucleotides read TGTGCCAGCAGTGGCGGGGGGAACACTGAAGCTTTCTTT. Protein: CASSGGGNTEAFF.

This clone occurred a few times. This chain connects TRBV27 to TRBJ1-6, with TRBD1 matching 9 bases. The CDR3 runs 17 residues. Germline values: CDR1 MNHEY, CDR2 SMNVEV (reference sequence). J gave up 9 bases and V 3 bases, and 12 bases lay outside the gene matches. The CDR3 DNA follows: TGTGCCAGCAGTTTGTCTACTCCGGGACAGGGCGGTTCACCCCTCCACTTT. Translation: CASSLSTPGQGGSPLHF.

The CDR3: CASSYLGYGAGGYTF. The DNA of the CDR3 is TGTGCCAGCAGTTACCTTGGGTATGGGGCCGGTGGCTACACCTTC. V is TRBV6-6 and J is TRBJ1-2; a weak D match, TRBD1 (5 bases). The germline V and J ends were trimmed by 2 bases and 7 bases, with 17 bases remaining between them. The CDR3 has 15 residues. From germline, CDR1 is MNHNY and CDR2 SVGAGI (reference sequence).

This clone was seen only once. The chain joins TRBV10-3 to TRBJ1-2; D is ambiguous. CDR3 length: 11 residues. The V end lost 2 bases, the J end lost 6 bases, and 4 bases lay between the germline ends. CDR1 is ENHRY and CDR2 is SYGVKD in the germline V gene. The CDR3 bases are TGTGCCATCAGTGAGGTGAATGGCTACACCTTC. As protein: CAISEVNGYTF.

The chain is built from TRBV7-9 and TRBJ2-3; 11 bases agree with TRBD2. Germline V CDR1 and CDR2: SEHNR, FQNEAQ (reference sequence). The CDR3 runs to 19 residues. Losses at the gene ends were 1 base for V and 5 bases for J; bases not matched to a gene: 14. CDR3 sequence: CASSLGPGLAALREDTQYF. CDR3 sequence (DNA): TGTGCCAGCAGCTTAGGGCCGGGACTAGCGGCCCTACGGGAAGATACGCAGTATTTT.

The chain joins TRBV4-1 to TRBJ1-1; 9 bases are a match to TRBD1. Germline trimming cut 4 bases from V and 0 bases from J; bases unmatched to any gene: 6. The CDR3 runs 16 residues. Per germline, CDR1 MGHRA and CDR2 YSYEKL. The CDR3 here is CASSLYTGGLNTEAFF. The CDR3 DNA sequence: TGCGCCAGCAGCCTATACACAGGGGGCCTGAACACTGAAGCTTTCTTT.

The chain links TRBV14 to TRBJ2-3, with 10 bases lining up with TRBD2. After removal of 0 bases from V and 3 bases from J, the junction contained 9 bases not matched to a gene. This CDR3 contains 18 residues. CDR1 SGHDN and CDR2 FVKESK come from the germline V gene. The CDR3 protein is CASSQDLAGAPETDTQYF. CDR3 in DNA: TGTGCCAGCAGCCAAGATCTAGCGGGGGCCCCAGAGACAGATACGCAGTATTTT.

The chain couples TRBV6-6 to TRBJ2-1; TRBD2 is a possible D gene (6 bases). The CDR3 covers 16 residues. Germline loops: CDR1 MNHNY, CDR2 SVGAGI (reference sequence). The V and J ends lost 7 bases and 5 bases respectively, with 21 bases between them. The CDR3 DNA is TGTGCCAGCACAGTCCAGAGGAGGGTCCTTGACAATGAGCAGTTCTTC. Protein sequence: CASTVQRRVLDNEQFF.